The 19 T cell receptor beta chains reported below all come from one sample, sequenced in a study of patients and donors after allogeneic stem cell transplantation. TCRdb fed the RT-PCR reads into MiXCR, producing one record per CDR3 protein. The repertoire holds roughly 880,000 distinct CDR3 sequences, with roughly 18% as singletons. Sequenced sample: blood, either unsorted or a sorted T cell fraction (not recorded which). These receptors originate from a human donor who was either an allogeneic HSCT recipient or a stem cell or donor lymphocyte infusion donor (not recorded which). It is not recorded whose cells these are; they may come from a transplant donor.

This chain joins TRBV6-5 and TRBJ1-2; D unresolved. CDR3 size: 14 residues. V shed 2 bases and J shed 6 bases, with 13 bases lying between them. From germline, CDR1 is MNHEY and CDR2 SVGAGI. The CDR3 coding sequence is TGTGCCAGCAGTTACCGATTAATGAGCCATGGCTACACCTTC. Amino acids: CASSYRLMSHGYTF.

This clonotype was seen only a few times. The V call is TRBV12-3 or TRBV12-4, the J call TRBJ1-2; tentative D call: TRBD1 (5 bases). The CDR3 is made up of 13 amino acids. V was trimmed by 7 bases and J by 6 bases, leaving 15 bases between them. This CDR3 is CASTRGAWNGYTF. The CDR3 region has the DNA TGTGCCAGCACAAGAGGGGCATGGAATGGCTACACCTTC.

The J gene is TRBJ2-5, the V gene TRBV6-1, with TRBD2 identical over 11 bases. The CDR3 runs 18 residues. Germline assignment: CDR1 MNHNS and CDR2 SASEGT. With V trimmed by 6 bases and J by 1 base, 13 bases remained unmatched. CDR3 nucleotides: TGTGCCAGCAGACGATACTCCGGGACTAGCGGCTTCCAAGAGACCCAGTACTTC. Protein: CASRRYSGTSGFQETQYF.

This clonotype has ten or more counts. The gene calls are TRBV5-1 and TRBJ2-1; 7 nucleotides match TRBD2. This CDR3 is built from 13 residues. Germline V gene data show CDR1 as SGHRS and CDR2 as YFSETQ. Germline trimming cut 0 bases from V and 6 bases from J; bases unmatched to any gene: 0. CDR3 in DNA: TGCGCCAGCAGCTTGGGGACTAGCAATGAGCAGTTCTTC. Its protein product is CASSLGTSNEQFF. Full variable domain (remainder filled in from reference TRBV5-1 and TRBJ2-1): KAGVTQTPRYLIKTRGQQVTLSCSPISGHRSVSWYQQTPGQGLQFLFEYFSETQRNKGNFPGRFSGRQFSNSRSEMNVSTLELGDSALYLCASSLGTSNEQFFGPGTRLTVL.

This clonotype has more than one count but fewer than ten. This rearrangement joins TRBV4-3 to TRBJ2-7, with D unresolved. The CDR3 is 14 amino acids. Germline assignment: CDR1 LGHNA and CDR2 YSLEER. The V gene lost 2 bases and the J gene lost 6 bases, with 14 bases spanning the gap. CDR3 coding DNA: TGCGCCAGCAGCCAAAACTACCGGCCTACCGAGCAGTACTTC. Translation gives CASSQNYRPTEQYF.

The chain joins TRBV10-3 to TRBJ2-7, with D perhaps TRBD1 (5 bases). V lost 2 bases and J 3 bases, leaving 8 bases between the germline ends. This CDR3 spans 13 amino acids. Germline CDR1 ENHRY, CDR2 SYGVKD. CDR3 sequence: CAISEDSRYEQYF. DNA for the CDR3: TGTGCCATCAGTGAGGACAGCCGCTACGAGCAGTACTTC.

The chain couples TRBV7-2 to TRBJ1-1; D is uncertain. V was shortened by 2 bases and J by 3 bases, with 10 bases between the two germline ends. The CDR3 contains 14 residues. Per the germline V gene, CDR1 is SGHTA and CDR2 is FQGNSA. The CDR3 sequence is CASSLRHRDTEAFF. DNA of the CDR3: TGTGCCAGCAGCTTAAGACACCGGGACACTGAAGCTTTCTTT.

The CDR3 nucleotides are TGTGCCAGCAGCTTACCGGGAACCGACACTGAAGCTTTCTTT. Protein product: CASSLPGTDTEAFF. The chain joins TRBV7-9 to TRBJ1-1; the D is unclear. The germline V gene encodes CDR1 SEHNR and CDR2 FQNEAQ (reference sequence). The CDR3 consists of 14 residues. V shed 2 bases and J shed 3 bases, with 10 bases lying between them.

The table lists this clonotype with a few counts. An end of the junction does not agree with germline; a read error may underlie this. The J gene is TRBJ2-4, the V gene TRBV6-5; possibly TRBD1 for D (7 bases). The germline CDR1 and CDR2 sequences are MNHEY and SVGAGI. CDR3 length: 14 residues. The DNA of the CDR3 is TGTGCCAGCATTTACTGGCAGGGGGGTGACATTCAGTACTTC. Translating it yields CASIYWQGGDIQYF.

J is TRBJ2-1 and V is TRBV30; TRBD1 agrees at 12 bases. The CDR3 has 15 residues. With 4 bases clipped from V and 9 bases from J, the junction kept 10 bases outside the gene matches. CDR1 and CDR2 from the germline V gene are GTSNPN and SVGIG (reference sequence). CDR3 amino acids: CAWTTGTGGFSEQFF. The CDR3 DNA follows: TGTGCCTGGACTACCGGGACAGGGGGCTTTTCTGAGCAGTTCTTC.

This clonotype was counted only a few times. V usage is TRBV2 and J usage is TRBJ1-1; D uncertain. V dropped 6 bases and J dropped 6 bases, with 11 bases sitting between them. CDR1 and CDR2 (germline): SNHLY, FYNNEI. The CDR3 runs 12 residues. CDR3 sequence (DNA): TGTGCCAGCAGCCGAGGGAGATCTGAAGCTTTCTTT. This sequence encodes CASSRGRSEAFF.

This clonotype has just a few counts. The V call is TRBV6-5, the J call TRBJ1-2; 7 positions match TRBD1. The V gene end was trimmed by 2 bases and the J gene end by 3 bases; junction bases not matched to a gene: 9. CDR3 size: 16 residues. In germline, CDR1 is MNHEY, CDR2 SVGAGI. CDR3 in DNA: TGTGCCAGCAGTTACGCACCCAGGACAGGACACTATGGCTACACCTTC. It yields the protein CASSYAPRTGHYGYTF.

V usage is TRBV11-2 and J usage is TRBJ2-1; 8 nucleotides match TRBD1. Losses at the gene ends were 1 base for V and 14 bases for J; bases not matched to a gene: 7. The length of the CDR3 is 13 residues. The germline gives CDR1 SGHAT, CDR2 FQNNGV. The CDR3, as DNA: TGTGCCAGCAGCTTAGGGCGACAGGGGTTAGAGTTCTTC. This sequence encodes CASSLGRQGLEFF.

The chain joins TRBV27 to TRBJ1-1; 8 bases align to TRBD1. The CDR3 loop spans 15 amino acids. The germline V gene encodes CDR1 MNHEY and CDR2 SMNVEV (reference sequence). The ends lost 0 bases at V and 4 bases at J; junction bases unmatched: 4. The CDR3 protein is CASSLSPDRATEAFF. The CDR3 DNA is TGTGCCAGCAGTTTATCACCGGACAGGGCCACTGAAGCTTTCTTT.

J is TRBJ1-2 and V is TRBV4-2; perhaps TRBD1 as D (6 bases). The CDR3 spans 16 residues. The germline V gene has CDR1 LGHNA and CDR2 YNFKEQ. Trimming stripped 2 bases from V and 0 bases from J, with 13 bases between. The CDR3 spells CASSQYRDKPNYGYTF. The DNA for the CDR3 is TGTGCCAGCAGCCAATACCGGGACAAGCCTAACTATGGCTACACCTTC.

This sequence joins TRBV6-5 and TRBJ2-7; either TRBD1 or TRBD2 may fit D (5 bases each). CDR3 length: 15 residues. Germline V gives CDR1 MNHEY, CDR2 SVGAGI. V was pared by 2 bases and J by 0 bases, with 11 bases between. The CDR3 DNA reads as TGTGCCAGCAGTTACGCGGCAGGGAGCTCCTACGAGCAGTACTTC. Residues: CASSYAAGSSYEQYF.

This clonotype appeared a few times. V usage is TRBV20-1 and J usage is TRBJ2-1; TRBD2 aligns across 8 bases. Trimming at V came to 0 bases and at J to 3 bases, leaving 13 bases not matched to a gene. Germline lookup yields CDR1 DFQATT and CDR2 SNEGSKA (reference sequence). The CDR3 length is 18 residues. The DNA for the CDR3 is TGCAGTGCTAGAGATCCGTCGGGGAGCGGGGGCCACTACAATGAGCAGTTCTTC. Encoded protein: CSARDPSGSGGHYNEQFF.

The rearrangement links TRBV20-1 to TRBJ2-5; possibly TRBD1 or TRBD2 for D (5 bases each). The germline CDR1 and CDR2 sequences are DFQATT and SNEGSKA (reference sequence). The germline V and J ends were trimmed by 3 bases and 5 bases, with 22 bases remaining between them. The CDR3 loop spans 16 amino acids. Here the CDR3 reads CSARASLKGQRETQYF. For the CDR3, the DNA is TGCAGTGCTAGGGCTTCCCTAAAGGGGCAGCGGGAGACCCAGTACTTC.

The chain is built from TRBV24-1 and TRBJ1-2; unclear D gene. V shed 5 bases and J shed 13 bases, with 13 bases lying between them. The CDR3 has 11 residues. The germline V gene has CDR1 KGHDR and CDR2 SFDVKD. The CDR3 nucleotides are TGTGCCACCAGTGTTGGAGGGAGTACCACCTTC. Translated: CATSVGGSTTF.